These 7 T cell receptor beta chains came from one sample sequenced in a study of T-cell reconstitution after alpha-beta-depleted transplantation in children. Library preparation (for TCRbeta) was performed with unique molecular identifiers. TCRdb independently ran MiXCR on the PCR reads; one entry per CDR3 protein. In the table there are about 210,000 distinct CDR3 sequences, approximately 19% of which are singletons. This sample comprised PBMCs, mostly from graft donor cells, obtained 360 days after TCRalphabeta/CD19-depleted stem cell transplant. Receptors originate from a male patient between 2 and 10 years old who had a stem cell transplant for acute lymphoblastic leukemia, so the T cells may come from the graft donor.

In this sample, this clonotype turned up a few times. The rearrangement joins TRBV7-9 to TRBJ2-4; D may match TRBD1 or TRBD2 (5 bases each). The CDR3 loop spans 13 amino acids. Looked up from germline, CDR1 is SEHNR and CDR2 is FQNEAQ (reference sequence). V was pared by 10 bases and J by 5 bases, with 15 bases between. The DNA for the CDR3 is TGTGCCACAACCCGGGACGGGGAAAACATTCAGTACTTC. This codes for CATTRDGENIQYF.

This clonotype was found a few times. In DNA form, the CDR3 reads TGCGCCAGCACCCCCGGGAGCGGAGTGTACAATGAGCAGTTCTTC. This translates into CASTPGSGVYNEQFF. The chain is built from TRBV5-1 and TRBJ2-1, with D tentatively TRBD2 (6 bases). The germline gives CDR1 SGHRS, CDR2 YFSETQ. V was trimmed by 6 bases and J by 4 bases, leaving 17 bases between them. CDR3 size: 15 residues.

The gene calls are TRBV7-2 and TRBJ1-4, with 9 bases lining up with TRBD1. The CDR3 runs 14 residues. Trimming took 3 bases from V and 6 from J; bases not matched to a gene: 2. Germline values: CDR1 SGHTA, CDR2 FQGNSA. In DNA, the CDR3 is TGTGCCAGCAGCTTCACAGGGGGCGATGAAAAACTGTTTTTT. Its translation: CASSFTGGDEKLFF.

The sample holds a few counts of this clonotype. The chain is built from TRBV3-1 and TRBJ2-7; no clear D gene. CDR3 size: 16 residues. Germline assignment: CDR1 LGHDT and CDR2 YNNKEL (reference sequence). The germline V and J ends were trimmed by 0 bases and 2 bases, with 14 bases remaining between them. This CDR3 reads CASSQDSYGNAYEQYF. The CDR3 DNA reads as TGTGCCAGCAGCCAAGATTCATACGGAAACGCCTACGAGCAGTACTTC.

This clonotype showed up many times. The chain employs TRBV5-1 and TRBJ2-3; no definite D call. The CDR3 loop spans 14 amino acids. Between the trimmed V and J ends, which lost 0 bases and 3 bases, there was a span of 8 bases. Germline CDR1 reads SGHRS; CDR2 reads YFSETQ. CDR3 nucleotides: TGCGCCAGCAGCTTGGAGATATCGACAGATACGCAGTATTTT. This codes for CASSLEISTDTQYF.

This clonotype was recorded at least ten times. The gene calls are TRBV20-1 and TRBJ2-5; TRBD2 is a possible D gene (5 bases). With 4 bases removed from V and 0 bases from J, the gap between germline ends came to 9 bases. Germline V lookup: CDR1 DFQATT, CDR2 SNEGSKA (reference sequence). The CDR3 spans 13 residues. The CDR3, as DNA: TGCAGTGCTACCCTAGCAGACCAAGAGACCCAGTACTTC. Protein: CSATLADQETQYF.

This clonotype was observed many times. The rearrangement joins TRBV6-5 to TRBJ2-2; the match to TRBD1 covers 8 bases. Per the germline V gene, CDR1 is MNHEY and CDR2 is SVGAGI. The junction had 6 bases not matched to a gene; V was cut back by 2 bases and J by 4 bases. This CDR3 has 16 residues. This chain's CDR3 is CASSYVWTGSTGELFF. The CDR3 nucleotides read TGTGCCAGCAGTTACGTTTGGACAGGGAGCACCGGGGAGCTGTTTTTT.